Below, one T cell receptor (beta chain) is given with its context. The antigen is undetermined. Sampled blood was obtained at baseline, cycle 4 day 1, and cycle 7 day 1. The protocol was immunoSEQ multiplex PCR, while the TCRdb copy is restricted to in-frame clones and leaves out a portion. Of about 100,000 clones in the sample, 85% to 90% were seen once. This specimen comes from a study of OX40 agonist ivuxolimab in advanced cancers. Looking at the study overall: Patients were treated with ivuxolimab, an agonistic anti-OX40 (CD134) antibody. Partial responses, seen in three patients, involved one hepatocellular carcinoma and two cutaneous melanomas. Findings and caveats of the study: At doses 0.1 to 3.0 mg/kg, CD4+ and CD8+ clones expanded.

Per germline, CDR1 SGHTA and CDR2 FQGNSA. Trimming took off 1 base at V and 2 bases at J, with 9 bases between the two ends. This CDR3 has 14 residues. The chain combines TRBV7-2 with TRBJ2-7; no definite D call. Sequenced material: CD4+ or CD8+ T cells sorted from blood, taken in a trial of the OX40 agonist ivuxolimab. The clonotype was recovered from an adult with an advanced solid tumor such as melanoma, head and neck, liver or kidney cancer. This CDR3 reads CASSLGIVPYEQYF. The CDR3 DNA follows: TGTGCCAGCAGCTTAGGCATAGTCCCCTACGAGCAGTACTTC.